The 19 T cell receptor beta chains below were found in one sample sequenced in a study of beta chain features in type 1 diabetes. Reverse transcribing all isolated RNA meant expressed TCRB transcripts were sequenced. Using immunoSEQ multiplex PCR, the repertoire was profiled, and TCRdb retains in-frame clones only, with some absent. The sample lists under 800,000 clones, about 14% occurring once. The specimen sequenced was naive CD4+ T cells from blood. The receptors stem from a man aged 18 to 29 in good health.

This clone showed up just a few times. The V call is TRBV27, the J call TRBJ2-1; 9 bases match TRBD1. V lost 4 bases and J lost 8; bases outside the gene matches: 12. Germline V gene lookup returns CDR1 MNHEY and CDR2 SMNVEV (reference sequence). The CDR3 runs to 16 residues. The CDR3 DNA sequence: TGTGCCAGCAGTTACGCCCGACAGGGGGTGGGTGATGAGCAGTTCTTC. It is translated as CASSYARQGVGDEQFF.

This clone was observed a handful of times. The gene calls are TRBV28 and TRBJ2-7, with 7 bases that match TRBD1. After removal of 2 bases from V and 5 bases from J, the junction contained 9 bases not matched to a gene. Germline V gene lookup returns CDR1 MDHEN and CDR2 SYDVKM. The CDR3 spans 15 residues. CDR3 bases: TGTGCCAGCAGTTTAGAGCAGGGGGTAAGGAACGAGCAGTACTTC. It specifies CASSLEQGVRNEQYF.

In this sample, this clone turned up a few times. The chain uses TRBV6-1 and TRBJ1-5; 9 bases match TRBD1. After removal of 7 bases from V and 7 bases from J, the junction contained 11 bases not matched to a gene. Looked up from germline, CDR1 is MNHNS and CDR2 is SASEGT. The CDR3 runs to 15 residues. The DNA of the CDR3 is TGTGCCAGCATAAGAACAGGGGGCAGTGGACAGCCCCAGCATTTT. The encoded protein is CASIRTGGSGQPQHF.

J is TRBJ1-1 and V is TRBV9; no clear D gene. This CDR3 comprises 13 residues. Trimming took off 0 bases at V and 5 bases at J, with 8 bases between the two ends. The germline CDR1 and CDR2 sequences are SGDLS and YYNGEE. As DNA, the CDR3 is TGTGCCAGCAGCGTAGATGACGTAACTGAAGCTTTCTTT. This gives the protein CASSVDDVTEAFF.

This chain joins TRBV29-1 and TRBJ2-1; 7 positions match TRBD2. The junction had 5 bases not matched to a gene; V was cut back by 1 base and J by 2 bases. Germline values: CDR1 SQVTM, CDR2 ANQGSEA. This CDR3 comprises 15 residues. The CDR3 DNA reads TGCAGCGTTGAAGGGCGGGAGTCCCCCTACAATGAGCAGTTCTTC. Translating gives CSVEGRESPYNEQFF.

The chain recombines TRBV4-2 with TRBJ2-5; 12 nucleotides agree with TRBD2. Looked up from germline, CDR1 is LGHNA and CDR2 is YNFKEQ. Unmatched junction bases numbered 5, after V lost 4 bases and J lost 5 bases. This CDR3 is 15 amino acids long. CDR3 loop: CASSPLAGGRETQYF. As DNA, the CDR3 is TGTGCCAGCAGCCCCCTAGCGGGGGGGCGGGAGACCCAGTACTTC.

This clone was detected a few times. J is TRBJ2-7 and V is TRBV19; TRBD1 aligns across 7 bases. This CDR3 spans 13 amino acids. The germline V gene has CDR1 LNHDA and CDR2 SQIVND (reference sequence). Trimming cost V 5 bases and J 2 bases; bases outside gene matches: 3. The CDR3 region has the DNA TGTGCCAGTAGTTGGACAGGCACCTACGAGCAGTACTTC. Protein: CASSWTGTYEQYF.

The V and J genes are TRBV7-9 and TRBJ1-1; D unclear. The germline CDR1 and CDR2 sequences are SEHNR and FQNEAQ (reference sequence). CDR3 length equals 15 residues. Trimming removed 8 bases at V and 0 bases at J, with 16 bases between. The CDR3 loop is CASGASSKMNTEAFF. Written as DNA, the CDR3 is TGTGCCAGCGGAGCGTCGTCCAAAATGAACACTGAAGCTTTCTTT.

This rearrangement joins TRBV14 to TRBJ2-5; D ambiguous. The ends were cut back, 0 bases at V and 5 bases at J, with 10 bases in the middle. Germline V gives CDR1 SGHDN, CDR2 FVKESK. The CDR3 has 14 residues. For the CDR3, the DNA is TGTGCCAGCAGCCAAGATTTGCTTGGGGAGACCCAGTACTTC. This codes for CASSQDLLGETQYF.

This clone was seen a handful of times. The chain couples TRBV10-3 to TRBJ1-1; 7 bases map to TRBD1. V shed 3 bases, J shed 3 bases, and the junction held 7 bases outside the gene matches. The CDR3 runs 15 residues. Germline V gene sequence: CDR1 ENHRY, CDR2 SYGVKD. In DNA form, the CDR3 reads TGTGCCATCAGTGATTCGAGGGGGCCGCACACTGAAGCTTTCTTT. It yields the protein CAISDSRGPHTEAFF.

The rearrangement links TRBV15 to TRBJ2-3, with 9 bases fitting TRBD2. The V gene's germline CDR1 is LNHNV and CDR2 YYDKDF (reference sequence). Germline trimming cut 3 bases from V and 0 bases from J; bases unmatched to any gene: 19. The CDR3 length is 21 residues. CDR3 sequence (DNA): TGTGCCACCAGCAGCAAAGTCTTTAGCGGGGGTTATATAACTAGCACAGATACGCAGTATTTT. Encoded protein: CATSSKVFSGGYITSTDTQYF.

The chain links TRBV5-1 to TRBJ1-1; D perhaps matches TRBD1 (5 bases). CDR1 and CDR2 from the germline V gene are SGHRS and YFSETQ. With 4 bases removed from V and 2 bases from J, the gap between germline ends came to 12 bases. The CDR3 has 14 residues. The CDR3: CASSIQGFNTEAFF. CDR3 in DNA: TGCGCCAGCAGCATTCAGGGCTTTAACACTGAAGCTTTCTTT.

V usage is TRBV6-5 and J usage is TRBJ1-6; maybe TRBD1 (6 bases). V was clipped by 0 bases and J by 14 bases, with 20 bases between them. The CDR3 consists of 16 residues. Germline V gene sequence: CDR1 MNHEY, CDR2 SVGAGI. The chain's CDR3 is CASSYSAGHRVVALHF. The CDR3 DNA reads TGTGCCAGCAGTTACTCGGCGGGACACCGGGTGGTGGCCCTCCACTTT.

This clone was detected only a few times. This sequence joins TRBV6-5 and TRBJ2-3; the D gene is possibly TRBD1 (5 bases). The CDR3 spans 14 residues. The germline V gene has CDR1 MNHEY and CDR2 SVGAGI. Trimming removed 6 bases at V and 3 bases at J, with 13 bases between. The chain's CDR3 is CASRGLSGTDTQYF. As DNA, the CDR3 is TGTGCCAGCAGGGGGCTTTCCGGGACAGATACGCAGTATTTT.

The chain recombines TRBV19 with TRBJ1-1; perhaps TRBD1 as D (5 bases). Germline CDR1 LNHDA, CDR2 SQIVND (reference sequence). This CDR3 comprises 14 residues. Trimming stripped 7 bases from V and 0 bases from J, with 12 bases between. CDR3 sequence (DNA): TGTGCCAGTAAATCAGGCAGGGTGAACACTGAAGCTTTCTTT. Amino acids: CASKSGRVNTEAFF.

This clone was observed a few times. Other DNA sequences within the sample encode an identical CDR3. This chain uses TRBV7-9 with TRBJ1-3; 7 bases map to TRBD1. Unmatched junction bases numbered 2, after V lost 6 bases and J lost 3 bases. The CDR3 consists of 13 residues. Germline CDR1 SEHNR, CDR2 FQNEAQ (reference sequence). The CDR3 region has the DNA TGTGCCAGCAGTCGGGACAGTGGAAACACCATATATTTT. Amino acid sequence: CASSRDSGNTIYF. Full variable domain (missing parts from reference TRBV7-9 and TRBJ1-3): DTGVSQNPRHKITKRGQNVTFRCDPISEHNRLYWYRQTLGQGPEFLTYFQNEAQLEKSRLLSDRFSAERPKGSFSTLEIQRTEQGDSAMYLCASSRDSGNTIYFGEGSWLTVV.

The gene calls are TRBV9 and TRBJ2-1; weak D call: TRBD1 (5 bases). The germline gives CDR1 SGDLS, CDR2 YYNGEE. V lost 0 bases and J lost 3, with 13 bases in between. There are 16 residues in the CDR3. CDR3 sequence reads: CASSVATARDYNEQFF. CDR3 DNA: TGTGCCAGCAGCGTAGCTACCGCCAGGGACTACAATGAGCAGTTCTTC.

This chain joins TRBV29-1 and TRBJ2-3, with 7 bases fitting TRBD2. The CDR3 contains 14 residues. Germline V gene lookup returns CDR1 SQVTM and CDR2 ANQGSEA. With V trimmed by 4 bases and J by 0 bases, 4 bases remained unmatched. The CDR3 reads CSVAWRGSTDTQYF. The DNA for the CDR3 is TGCAGCGTTGCGTGGCGGGGGAGCACAGATACGCAGTATTTT.

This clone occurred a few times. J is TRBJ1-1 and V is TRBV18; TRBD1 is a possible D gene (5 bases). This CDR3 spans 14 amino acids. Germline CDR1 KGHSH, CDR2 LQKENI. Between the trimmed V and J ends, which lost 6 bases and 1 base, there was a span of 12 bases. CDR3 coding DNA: TGTGCCAGCTCGTCGGCAGGGTCGAACACTGAAGCTTTCTTT. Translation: CASSSAGSNTEAFF.